A single sample is the source of the 10 T cell receptor beta chains below, sequenced in a study of T-cell memory formation after mild COVID-19. From the 5' RACE reads, TCRdb called clonotypes with MiXCR, one entry per CDR3 protein. This sample has tens of thousands of distinct CDR3 sequences, with more than 9% found just once. Source material: PBMCs or a T cell subset sorted from them (not recorded which). The receptors shown here come from an adult woman who had mild COVID-19 (a few samples of this study predate the infection). Cell type and time point are not known.

A few counts support this clonotype. This CDR3 reads CASSLAVGGLSTDTQYF. CDR3 DNA sequence: TGCGCCAGCAGCTTGGCGGTGGGGGGGCTTAGCACAGATACGCAGTATTTT. The chain joins TRBV5-1 to TRBJ2-3; D perhaps matches TRBD2 (7 bases). The CDR3 consists of 17 residues. The V and J ends lost 0 bases and 0 bases respectively, with 14 bases between them. Germline V gene lookup returns CDR1 SGHRS and CDR2 YFSETQ.

This sequence joins TRBV20-1 and TRBJ2-3; unclear D gene. CDR3 size: 12 residues. Trimming shortened V by 6 bases and J by 3 bases, and 10 bases separated the two germline ends. From germline, CDR1 is DFQATT and CDR2 SNEGSKA (reference sequence). The CDR3 DNA sequence: TGCAGTGCGCCGCACGGGACAGATACGCAGTATTTT. Amino acid sequence: CSAPHGTDTQYF.

At least ten counts were recorded for this clonotype. J is TRBJ2-1 and V is TRBV7-3; unclear D gene. Per germline, CDR1 SGHTA and CDR2 FQGTGA. Trimming took 4 bases from V and 9 from J, leaving 16 bases between them. The CDR3 totals 14 residues. CDR3 sequence reads: CASSSPEGGVEQFF. CDR3 in DNA: TGTGCCAGCAGCTCACCTGAAGGTGGAGTTGAGCAGTTCTTC.

J is TRBJ2-1 and V is TRBV2; 9 nucleotides line up with TRBD2. Germline CDR1 and CDR2: SNHLY and FYNNEI. J was trimmed by 7 bases and V by 6 bases; bases with no gene match: 10. CDR3 length equals 15 residues. The CDR3 sequence is CASRVSGGSSNEQFF. The CDR3, as DNA: TGTGCCAGCAGGGTTAGCGGGGGTAGTTCGAATGAGCAGTTCTTC.

This clonotype showed up just a few times. V and J are TRBV29-1 and TRBJ1-4, with a weak D call TRBD1 (6 bases). V shed 8 bases and J shed 0 bases, with 16 bases lying between them. Germline CDR1 and CDR2: SQVTM and ANQGSEA. This CDR3 is 15 amino acids long. This CDR3 is CSIRGAVATNEKLFF. DNA of the CDR3: TGCAGCATCCGGGGGGCGGTCGCAACTAATGAAAAACTGTTTTTT.

This clonotype turned up a few times. J is TRBJ1-2 and V is TRBV11-2; 8 bases fit TRBD1. The germline CDR1 and CDR2 sequences are SGHAT and FQNNGV. The length of the CDR3 is 14 residues. V lost 2 bases to trimming and J lost 7 bases; unmatched junction nucleotides: 6. This chain's CDR3 is CASSLRPGGSGYTF. Written as DNA, the CDR3 is TGTGCCAGCAGCTTAAGGCCAGGGGGCAGTGGCTACACCTTC.

The chain uses TRBV18 and TRBJ2-5, with no clear D. The CDR3 is 14 amino acids. The V end lost 0 bases, the J end lost 2 bases, and 7 bases lay between the germline ends. CDR1 and CDR2 from the germline V gene are KGHSH and LQKENI. The CDR3 DNA is TGTGCCAGCTCACCACCCCGGAGTCAAGAGACCCAGTACTTC. Encoded protein: CASSPPRSQETQYF.

V is TRBV2 and J is TRBJ2-5; 9 bases are a match to TRBD2. Trimming took 4 bases from V and 1 from J; bases not matched to a gene: 1. From germline, CDR1 is SNHLY and CDR2 FYNNEI. This CDR3 is built from 14 residues. The CDR3 here is CASSGLAVQETQYF. CDR3 bases: TGTGCCAGCAGTGGACTAGCGGTCCAAGAGACCCAGTACTTC.

J is TRBJ2-7 and V is TRBV20-1, with 8 bases lining up with TRBD2. Germline V lookup: CDR1 DFQATT, CDR2 SNEGSKA (reference sequence). The trim removed 6 bases at V and 2 bases at J, leaving 12 bases unmatched. This CDR3 has 15 amino acids. Here the CDR3 reads CSARGEGGLTYEQYF. The CDR3 DNA follows: TGCAGTGCGCGGGGGGAAGGCGGGTTAACCTACGAGCAGTACTTC.

This clonotype was detected only a few times. The chain uses TRBV6-6 and TRBJ1-4; the match to TRBD1 covers 11 bases. The CDR3 is made up of 15 amino acids. Germline values: CDR1 MNHNY, CDR2 SVGAGI (reference sequence). The junction had 4 bases not matched to a gene; V was cut back by 3 bases and J by 7 bases. This chain's CDR3 is CASSYSGTGGEKLFF. The CDR3 nucleotides read TGTGCCAGCAGTTATTCCGGGACAGGGGGTGAAAAACTGTTTTTT.